This T cell receptor delta chain is drawn from a study of DNA immune sequencing with unique molecular identifiers. For the study at large: Approximately 100 ng enriched γδ T-cell DNA was sequenced versus 0.85 to 1 ug non-enriched DNA.

This clone qualifies as large. Primers for all 8 TRDV and 4 TRDJ genes amplified genomic DNA in 32-plex. A 12-nucleotide UMI was added during approximately 3 barcoding PCR cycles before adapter PCR. TCRdb reanalysed the multiplex PCR reads via CATT. The sample shows about 2,500 delta-chain clones, roughly 15% of them seen only once. The CDR3 runs 19 residues. Per the germline V gene, CDR1 is GEAIGNYY and CDR2 is EKD. The trim removed 1 base at V and 0 bases at J, leaving 15 bases unmatched. The sequence was obtained from a human donor in good health. V gene TRDV2 combines with J gene TRDJ1, with 8 positions matching TRDD3. Sequencing was done on a sample of gamma-delta T cells from PBMCs. CDR3 residues: CACDTVSHSGGPYTDKLIF. CDR3 coding DNA: TGTGCCTGTGACACGGTCTCTCATTCTGGGGGACCGTACACCGATAAACTCATCTTT.